The rows below give T cell receptor beta chains drawn from one sample of a study of T cells after yellow fever vaccination. TCRdb re-analysed the 5' RACE reads in MiXCR, keeping a single row per CDR3 protein. This sample carries about 74,000 distinct CDR3 sequences, approximately 7% of them seen once, and the ten largest clones take about a third. Sequencing was performed on CD8+ T cells sorted from PBMCs, taken less than 6 days after the first yellow fever vaccination. The receptors stem from a man between 18 and 29 years old who received the YFV17D yellow fever vaccine. CDR3s leave out the opening cysteine and the closing phenylalanine or tryptophan. Rows may omit the clone size; those that give it use once, few, many or a size class.

TRBV5-6	many	TRBJ2-1	ASSLSLKPLNEQF
TRBV6-5	many	TRBJ2-5	ASSYSPGKETQY
TRBV9	few	TRBJ2-7	ASSEGDGIYEQY
TRBV7-9	many	TRBJ1-1	ASSSSTGMNTEAF
TRBV14	few	TRBJ2-2	ASSSPVGLGTGELF
TRBV29-1	many	TRBJ2-1	SAEGQVDRDEQF
TRBV5-4	.	TRBJ1-2	ASSRTGDLYGYT
TRBV24-1	many	TRBJ2-2	ATSDWGAANTGELF
TRBV28	many	TRBJ2-3	ASSNFGSTDTQY
TRBV5-4	few	TRBJ2-3	ASTGEDTQY
TRBV11-2	many	TRBJ2-5	ASSPYSGGMTETQY